The source of this T cell receptor beta chain is a study of response to subunit inactivated influenza vaccine. V lost 0 bases and J lost 6, with 11 bases in between. CDR3 length: 14 residues. In germline, CDR1 is LGHNA, CDR2 YSLEER. Comment on this clonotype: Its specificity is not known.

TCRdb called the RT-PCR reads again in MiXCR, with one record for every CDR3 protein. The sample holds 590,000 or so distinct CDR3 sequences, 12% to 15% seen once. Study observations and caveats: That few new T cells are recruited by each seasonal influenza vaccination was the authors' suggestion.

This specimen was PBMCs from blood, taken 14 days before vaccination. The clonotype comes from a man aged 45-60 years who received an inactivated influenza vaccine. The chain links TRBV4-3 to TRBJ1-1; D remains unclear. CDR3 coding DNA: TGCGCCAGCAGCCAAGACCGCACCGGGGCTGAAGCTTTCTTT. Translation: CASSQDRTGAEAFF.